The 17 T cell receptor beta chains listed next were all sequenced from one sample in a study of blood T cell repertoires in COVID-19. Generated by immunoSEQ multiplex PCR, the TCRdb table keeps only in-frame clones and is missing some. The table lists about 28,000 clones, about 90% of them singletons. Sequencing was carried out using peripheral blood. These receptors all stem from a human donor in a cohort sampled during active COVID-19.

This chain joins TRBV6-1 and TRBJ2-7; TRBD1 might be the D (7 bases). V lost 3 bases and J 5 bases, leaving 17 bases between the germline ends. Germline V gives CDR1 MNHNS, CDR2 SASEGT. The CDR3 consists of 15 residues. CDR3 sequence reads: CASSDQGGGFHEQYF. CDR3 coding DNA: TGTGCCAGCAGTGACCAGGGGGGTGGGTTCCACGAGCAGTACTTC.

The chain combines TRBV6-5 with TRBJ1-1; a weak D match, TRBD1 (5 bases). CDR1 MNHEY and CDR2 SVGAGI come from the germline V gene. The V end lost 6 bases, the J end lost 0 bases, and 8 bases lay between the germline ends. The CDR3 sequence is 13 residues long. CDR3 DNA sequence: TGTGCCAGCAGCCAGACAGTGAACACTGAAGCTTTCTTT. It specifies CASSQTVNTEAFF.

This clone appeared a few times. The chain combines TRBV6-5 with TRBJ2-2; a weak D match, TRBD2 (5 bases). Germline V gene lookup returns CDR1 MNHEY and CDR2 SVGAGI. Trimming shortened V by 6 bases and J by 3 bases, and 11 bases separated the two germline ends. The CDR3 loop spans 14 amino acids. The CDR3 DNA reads TGTGCCAGCAGGAGAGGGTTGGACACCGGGGAGCTGTTTTTT. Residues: CASRRGLDTGELFF.

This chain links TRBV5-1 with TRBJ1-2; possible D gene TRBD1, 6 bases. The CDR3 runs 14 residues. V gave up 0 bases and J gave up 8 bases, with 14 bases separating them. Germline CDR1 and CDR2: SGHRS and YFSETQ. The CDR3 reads CASSLGTGKGGYTF. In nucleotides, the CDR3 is TGCGCCAGCAGCTTGGGTACAGGGAAGGGGGGCTACACCTTC.

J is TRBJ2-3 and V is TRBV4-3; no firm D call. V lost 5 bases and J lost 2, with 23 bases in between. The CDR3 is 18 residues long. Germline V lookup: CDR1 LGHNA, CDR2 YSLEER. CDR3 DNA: TGCGCCAGCAGCGGCCCAATAGCCCATCCGATATTCACAGATACGCAGTATTTT. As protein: CASSGPIAHPIFTDTQYF.

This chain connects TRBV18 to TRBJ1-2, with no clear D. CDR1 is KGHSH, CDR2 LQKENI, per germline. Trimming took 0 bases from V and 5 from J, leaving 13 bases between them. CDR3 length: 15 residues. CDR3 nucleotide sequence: TGTGCCAGCTCACCACCGCCGCCGAGATCATATGGCTACACCTTC. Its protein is CASSPPPPRSYGYTF.

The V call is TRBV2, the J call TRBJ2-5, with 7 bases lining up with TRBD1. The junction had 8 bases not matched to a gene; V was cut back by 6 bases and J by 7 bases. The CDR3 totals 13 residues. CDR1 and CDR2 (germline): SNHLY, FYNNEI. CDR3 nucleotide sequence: TGTGCCAGCAGCATTGACAGGGCTGCGACCCAGTACTTC. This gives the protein CASSIDRAATQYF.

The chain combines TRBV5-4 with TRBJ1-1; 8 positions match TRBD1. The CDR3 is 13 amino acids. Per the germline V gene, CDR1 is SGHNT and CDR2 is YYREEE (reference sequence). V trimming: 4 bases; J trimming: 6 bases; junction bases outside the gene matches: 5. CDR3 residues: CASSPRQGPEAFF. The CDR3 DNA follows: TGTGCCAGCAGCCCCAGACAGGGGCCTGAAGCTTTCTTT.

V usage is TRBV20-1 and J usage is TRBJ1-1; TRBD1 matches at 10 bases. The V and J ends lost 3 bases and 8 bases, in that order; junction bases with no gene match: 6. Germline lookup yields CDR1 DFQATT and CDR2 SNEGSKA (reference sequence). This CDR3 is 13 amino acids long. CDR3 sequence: CSASGDRGREAFF. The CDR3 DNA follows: TGCAGTGCTAGTGGGGACAGGGGTAGGGAAGCTTTCTTT.

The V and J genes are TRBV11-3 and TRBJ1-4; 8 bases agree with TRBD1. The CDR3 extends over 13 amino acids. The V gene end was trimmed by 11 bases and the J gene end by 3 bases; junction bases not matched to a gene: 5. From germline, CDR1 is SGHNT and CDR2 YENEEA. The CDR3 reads CARQQGANEKLFF. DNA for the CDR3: TGTGCCCGTCAACAGGGGGCTAATGAAAAACTGTTTTTT.

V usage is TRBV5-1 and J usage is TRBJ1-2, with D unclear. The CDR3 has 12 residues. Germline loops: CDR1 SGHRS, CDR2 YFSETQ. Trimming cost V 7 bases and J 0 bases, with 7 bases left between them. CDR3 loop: CASAETNYGYTF. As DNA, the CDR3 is TGCGCCAGCGCTGAGACTAACTATGGCTACACCTTC.

Written as DNA, the CDR3 is TGTGCCAGCAGCTTAAGCGGGGGCTCCTCCTACGAGCAGTACTTC. It encodes CASSLSGGSSYEQYF. The chain is built from TRBV11-2 and TRBJ2-7; 8 bases align to TRBD2. Germline V CDR1 and CDR2: SGHAT, FQNNGV. The CDR3 is 15 residues long. V dropped 2 bases and J dropped 0; count of bases not matched to a gene: 3.

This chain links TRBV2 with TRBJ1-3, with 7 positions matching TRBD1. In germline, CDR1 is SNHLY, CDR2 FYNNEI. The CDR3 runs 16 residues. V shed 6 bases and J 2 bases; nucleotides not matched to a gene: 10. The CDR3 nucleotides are TGTGCCAGCAGCGAGGTAGGACAGGTCGCTGGAAACACCATATATTTT. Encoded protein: CASSEVGQVAGNTIYF. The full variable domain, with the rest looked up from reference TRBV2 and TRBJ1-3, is EPEVTQTPSHQVTQMGQEVILRCVPISNHLYFYWYRQILGQKVEFLVSFYNNEISEKSEIFDDQFSVERPDGSNFTLKIRSTKLEDSAMYFCASSEVGQVAGNTIYFGEGSWLTVV.

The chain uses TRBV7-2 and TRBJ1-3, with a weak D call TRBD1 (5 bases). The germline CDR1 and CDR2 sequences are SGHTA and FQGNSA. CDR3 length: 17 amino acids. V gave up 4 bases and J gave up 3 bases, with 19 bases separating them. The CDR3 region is CASSWGVSLHIGNTIYF. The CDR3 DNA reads TGTGCCAGCAGCTGGGGGGTATCCCTTCATATTGGAAACACCATATATTTT.

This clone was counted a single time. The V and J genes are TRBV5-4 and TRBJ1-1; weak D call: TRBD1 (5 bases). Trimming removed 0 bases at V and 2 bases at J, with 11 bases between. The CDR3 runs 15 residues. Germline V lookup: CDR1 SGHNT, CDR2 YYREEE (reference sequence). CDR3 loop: CASSLGGDLNTEAFF. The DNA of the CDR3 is TGTGCCAGCAGCTTGGGGGGGGATCTCAACACTGAAGCTTTCTTT.

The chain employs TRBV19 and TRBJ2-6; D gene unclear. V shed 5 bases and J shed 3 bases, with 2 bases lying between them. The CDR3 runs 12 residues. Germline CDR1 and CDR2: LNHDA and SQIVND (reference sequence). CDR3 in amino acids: CASSYGANVLTF. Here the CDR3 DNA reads TGTGCCAGTAGTTATGGGGCCAACGTCCTGACTTTC.

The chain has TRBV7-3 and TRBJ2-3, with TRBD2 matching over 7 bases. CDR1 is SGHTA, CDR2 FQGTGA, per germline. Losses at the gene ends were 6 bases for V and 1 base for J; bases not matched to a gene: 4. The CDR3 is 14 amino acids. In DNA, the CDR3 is TGTGCCAGCAGAACGGCGGGGGGCACAGATACGCAGTATTTT. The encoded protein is CASRTAGGTDTQYF.